Listed below are T cell receptor beta chains from one sample, sequenced in a study of regulatory T cells in long-lasting Graves disease. TCRdb processed the multiplex PCR reads anew with MiXCR; each CDR3 protein has one entry. The sample lists hundreds of thousands of distinct CDR3 sequences; around 16% were seen once. The sample in question was peripheral blood mononuclear cells (PBMCs), obtained at new diagnosis, from a patient treated with antithyroid drugs. The source is a female donor with Graves disease. The CDR3 runs from the conserved cysteine through the conserved F or W. The D gene is left open where the match is weak. Rows may omit the clone size; those that give it use once, few, many or a size class.

j_call | clone_size | v_call | d_call | cdr3_aa | cdr3_nt
TRBJ1-2 | few | TRBV5-6 | - | CASSLNSIDSYGYTF | TGTGCCAGCAGCTTGAACAGTATCGACTCCTATGGCTACACCTTC
TRBJ1-4 | - | TRBV2 | - | CASTKDRKLFF | TGTGCCAGCACCAAGGATCGGAAACTGTTTTTT
TRBJ1-5 | many | TRBV4-1 | TRBD1 | CASSQIQGFGQPQHF | TGCGCCAGCAGCCAAATACAGGGGTTCGGGCAGCCCCAGCATTTT
TRBJ1-5 | - | TRBV12-3/TRBV12-4 | TRBD1 | CASSPGTAVRPQHF | TGTGCCAGCAGTCCCGGGACAGCCGTGCGGCCCCAGCATTTT
TRBJ2-1 | - | TRBV6-1 | TRBD2 | CASSLGPSGSYNEQFF | TGTGCCAGCAGCCTAGGCCCTAGCGGCTCCTACAATGAGCAGTTCTTC
TRBJ1-5 | - | TRBV6-2/TRBV6-3 | - | CASSLKEPYSNQPQHF | TGTGCCAGCAGTTTGAAAGAACCATATAGCAATCAGCCCCAGCATTTT
TRBJ1-2 | many | TRBV10-3 | - | CAISPRSLGTGKDGYTF | TGTGCCATCAGTCCCCGTTCGCTCGGTACAGGGAAGGATGGCTACACCTTC
TRBJ1-4 | few | TRBV6-1 | - | CASSLHRPYNEKLFF | TGTGCCAGCAGCCTCCACAGGCCTTATAATGAAAAACTGTTTTTT
TRBJ2-6 | many | TRBV7-6 | - | CASSRAGSGANVLTF | TGTGCCAGCAGCAGAGCAGGATCTGGGGCCAACGTCCTGACTTTC
TRBJ2-3 | - | TRBV7-2 | - | CASSPRTGPPPDTQYF | TGTGCCAGCAGCCCCCGGACGGGGCCTCCTCCAGATACGCAGTATTTT
TRBJ2-1 | many | TRBV27 | - | CASTTRASGEQFF | TGTGCCAGCACCACCAGGGCCTCCGGTGAGCAGTTCTTC
TRBJ2-3 | - | TRBV24-1 | TRBD1 | CATSEQGDTDTQYF | TGTGCCACCAGTGAGCAGGGGGACACAGATACGCAGTATTTT
TRBJ2-1 | once | TRBV20-1 | TRBD2 | CSARPGLAGYNEQFF | TGCAGTGCTAGACCGGGACTAGCGGGGTACAATGAGCAGTTCTTC
TRBJ1-1 | few | TRBV29-1 | - | CSLGLGEAFF | TGCAGCCTCGGGCTAGGGGAAGCTTTCTTT
TRBJ2-7 | - | TRBV20-1 | - | CSARANRANEQYF | TGCAGTGCTAGAGCTAACAGGGCCAACGAGCAGTACTTC
TRBJ2-7 | many | TRBV6-1 | - | CASSESRWGREQYF | TGTGCCAGCAGCGAGTCTAGGTGGGGAAGGGAGCAGTACTTC
TRBJ1-2 | few | TRBV7-2 | - | CASSFSGTPGGGYTF | TGTGCCAGCAGCTTCTCCGGGACACCCGGTGGGGGCTACACCTTC
TRBJ1-2 | few | TRBV12-3/TRBV12-4 | - | CASSFGGGLAGYTF | TGTGCCAGCAGTTTTGGGGGGGGGCTAGCTGGCTACACCTTC
TRBJ1-1 | many | TRBV28 | - | CASSLAAPNTEAFF | TGTGCCAGCAGTTTAGCCGCCCCGAACACTGAAGCTTTCTTT
TRBJ1-4 | many | TRBV6-5 | - | CASSYSALVGEKLFF | TGTGCCAGCAGTTACTCGGCATTGGTAGGAGAAAAACTGTTTTTT
TRBJ2-1 | many | TRBV7-2 | TRBD2 | CASSSKSGGRYNEQFF | TGTGCCAGCAGCTCAAAGAGCGGGGGCCGTTACAATGAGCAGTTCTTC
TRBJ1-1 | - | TRBV30 | TRBD1 | CAWSRDRDTEAFF | TGTGCCTGGAGTAGGGACAGGGACACTGAAGCTTTCTTT
TRBJ2-3 | many | TRBV2 | TRBD2 | CASSVKAGSTDTQYF | TGTGCCAGCAGTGTAAAAGCGGGGAGCACAGATACGCAGTATTTT
TRBJ1-5 | many | TRBV12-3/TRBV12-4 | TRBD1 | CASSSGTGGSNQPQHF | TGTGCCAGCAGTTCGGGGACAGGGGGGAGCAATCAGCCCCAGCATTTT
TRBJ1-2 | - | TRBV4-3 | - | CASSQEGFLDGYTF | TGCGCCAGCAGCCAAGAAGGCTTTCTGGACGGCTACACCTTC
TRBJ1-5 | - | TRBV5-5 | - | CASTPRGGGNQPQHF | TGTGCCAGCACCCCCCGGGGGGGTGGCAATCAGCCCCAGCATTTT
TRBJ2-7 | many | TRBV6-5 | - | CASSYSGRGEQYF | TGTGCCAGCAGTTACTCGGGGCGAGGCGAGCAGTACTTC
TRBJ2-3 | many | TRBV7-6 | - | CASSPPGTATSQYF | TGTGCCAGCAGCCCGCCGGGGACGGCGACGTCGCAGTATTTT
TRBJ2-7 | few | TRBV7-2 | - | CASSLAAAMSSYEQYF | TGTGCCAGCAGCTTAGCCGCGGCGATGAGCTCCTACGAGCAGTACTTC
TRBJ2-1 | many | TRBV20-1 | TRBD2 | CSARDIAGESDEQFF | TGCAGTGCTAGAGATATAGCGGGAGAATCGGATGAGCAGTTCTTC
TRBJ1-1 | many | TRBV6-9 | - | CASSYYREAFF | TGTGCCAGCAGTTACTACAGGGAAGCTTTCTTT
TRBJ2-3 | many | TRBV7-9 | - | CASSLETAGDTGF | TGTGCCAGCAGCTTAGAAACCGCGGGGGACACGGGGTTT
TRBJ1-1 | - | TRBV10-3 | - | CAISPDLNTEAFF | TGTGCCATCAGTCCCGATTTGAACACTGAAGCTTTCTTT
TRBJ2-2 | - | TRBV9 | TRBD2 | CASSFRTRSGTGELFF | TGTGCCAGCAGCTTTCGGACTAGGTCGGGAACCGGGGAGCTGTTTTTT
TRBJ1-2 | - | TRBV11-2 | - | CASTNIGGEEEGYTF | TGTGCCAGCACGAACATCGGGGGGGAGGAGGAGGGCTACACCTTC
TRBJ1-6 | many | TRBV28 | - | CASSLRGMAPLHF | TGTGCCAGCAGTTTAAGGGGGATGGCACCCCTCCACTTT
TRBJ1-5 | many | TRBV27 | - | CASSSGGQPQHF | TGTGCCAGCAGTTCAGGAGGTCAGCCCCAGCATTTT
TRBJ2-5 | few | TRBV29-1 | TRBD1 | CSGGQGSETQYF | TGCAGCGGTGGACAGGGAAGCGAGACCCAGTACTTC
TRBJ1-5 | many | TRBV20-1 | - | CSARTATLSNQPQHF | TGCAGTGCGCGGACAGCCACCCTTAGCAATCAGCCCCAGCATTTT
TRBJ1-2 | few | TRBV4-3 | - | CASSQVWSSNYGYTF | TGCGCCAGCAGCCAAGTTTGGAGTTCTAACTATGGCTACACCTTC
TRBJ2-7 | few | TRBV25-1 | - | CASSTSTSLTYEQYF | TGTGCCAGCAGTACATCGACAAGTCTCACCTACGAGCAGTACTTC
TRBJ2-1 | many | TRBV5-1 | - | CASSGQGKANEQFF | TGCGCCAGCAGCGGGCAGGGGAAGGCCAATGAGCAGTTCTTC
TRBJ1-1 | - | TRBV28 | - | CASTGDTEAFF | TGTGCCAGCACAGGGGACACTGAAGCTTTCTTT
TRBJ1-5 | many | TRBV24-1 | - | CATNDGGGGPQHF | TGTGCCACAAACGACGGGGGTGGCGGGCCCCAGCATTTT
TRBJ2-5 | many | TRBV7-9 | - | CASSSPPYGEETQYF | TGTGCCAGCAGCTCACCCCCCTACGGCGAAGAGACCCAGTACTTC